These 27 T cell receptor beta chains were sequenced from one sample in a study of T-cell reconstitution after alpha-beta-depleted transplantation in children. Preparation of the TCRbeta library was carried out with unique molecular identifiers. In TCRdb, the PCR reads were re-called with MiXCR into one record per CDR3 protein. The data show 780,000 or so distinct CDR3 sequences, approximately 15% seen once. The sequencing used PBMCs, mostly from graft donor cells, collected 360 days after TCRalphabeta/CD19-depleted stem cell transplant. The receptors were sampled from a male patient under 18 who had a stem cell transplant for acute lymphoblastic leukemia, so the T cells may come from the graft donor.

The V call is TRBV2, the J call TRBJ2-1; D not certain. Germline CDR1 and CDR2: SNHLY and FYNNEI. The CDR3 consists of 17 residues. The V and J ends lost 6 bases and 3 bases respectively, with 21 bases between them. As DNA, the CDR3 is TGTGCCAGCAGATCGACCTATTGGCGGAGTGGCTACAATGAGCAGTTCTTC. Translated, it gives CASRSTYWRSGYNEQFF.

In its sample, this clonotype was seen a few times. The chain employs TRBV10-2 and TRBJ2-4; D unclear. Trimming stripped 2 bases from V and 1 base from J, with 6 bases between. CDR3 length: 14 amino acids. From germline, CDR1 is WSHSY and CDR2 SAAADI. The CDR3 DNA reads as TGCGCCAGCAGTGAGCTCATTGCCAAAAACATTCAGTACTTC. This translates into CASSELIAKNIQYF.

This clonotype was counted at least ten times. The chain employs TRBV24-1 and TRBJ2-1; 8 bases agree with TRBD1. This CDR3 comprises 15 residues. V trimming: 4 bases; J trimming: 10 bases; junction bases outside the gene matches: 11. Germline V gives CDR1 KGHDR, CDR2 SFDVKD. CDR3 residues: CATSEGGQAVQEQFF. In DNA form, the CDR3 reads TGTGCCACCAGTGAAGGGGGACAGGCGGTACAGGAGCAGTTCTTC.

This chain connects TRBV7-2 to TRBJ2-7; no clear D. The CDR3 sequence is 13 residues long. V lost 4 bases, J lost 9 bases, and 16 bases lay in between. CDR1 is SGHTA, CDR2 FQGNSA, per germline. The DNA for the CDR3 is TGTGCCAGCAGCTCTACACCCGGGTCTCGGCAGTACTTC. This codes for CASSSTPGSRQYF.

A few counts support this clonotype. The genes are TRBV27 and TRBJ1-2, with 7 nucleotides matching TRBD1. V shed 6 bases, J shed 1 base, and the junction held 8 bases outside the gene matches. This CDR3 comprises 15 residues. Germline V lookup: CDR1 MNHEY, CDR2 SMNVEV (reference sequence). The CDR3 spells CASSPPGQHNYGYTF. CDR3 nucleotides: TGTGCCAGCAGCCCCCCGGGACAGCATAACTATGGCTACACCTTC.

This clonotype was found many times. The J gene is TRBJ2-1, the V gene TRBV5-1, with D perhaps matching TRBD1 or TRBD2 (6 bases each). The germline gives CDR1 SGHRS, CDR2 YFSETQ. The CDR3 consists of 18 residues. The V and J ends lost 3 bases and 2 bases respectively, with 21 bases between them. For the CDR3, the DNA is TGCGCCAGCAGCTGGAGGGGGACTGTCACCCACCCCTACAATGAGCAGTTCTTC. Translation gives CASSWRGTVTHPYNEQFF. Complete variable domain (other parts from reference TRBV5-1 and TRBJ2-1): KAGVTQTPRYLIKTRGQQVTLSCSPISGHRSVSWYQQTPGQGLQFLFEYFSETQRNKGNFPGRFSGRQFSNSRSEMNVSTLELGDSALYLCASSWRGTVTHPYNEQFFGPGTRLTVL.

The chain uses TRBV24-1 and TRBJ2-6; possibly TRBD1 or TRBD2 for D (6 bases each). The CDR3 is made up of 15 amino acids. Germline assignment: CDR1 KGHDR and CDR2 SFDVKD. Between the trimmed V and J ends, which lost 2 bases and 4 bases, there was a span of 8 bases. Here the CDR3 reads CATSDWGAGANVLTF. CDR3 nucleotide sequence: TGTGCCACCAGTGATTGGGGGGCCGGGGCCAACGTCCTGACTTTC.

The chain couples TRBV5-5 to TRBJ2-6; D ambiguous. The CDR3 is made up of 15 amino acids. The ends were cut back, 2 bases at V and 2 bases at J, with 8 bases in the middle. Germline V gives CDR1 SGHKS, CDR2 YYEKEE (reference sequence). CDR3 nucleotides: TGTGCCAGCAGCTTACCGGTTGCTGGGGCCAACGTCCTGACTTTC. It codes for CASSLPVAGANVLTF. The full variable domain, in which reference TRBV5-5 and TRBJ2-6 provide the parts outside the CDR3, is DAGVTQSPTHLIKTRGQQVTLRCSPISGHKSVSWYQQVLGQGPQFIFQYYEKEERGRGNFPDRFSARQFPNYSSELNVNALLLGDSALYLCASSLPVAGANVLTFGAGSRLTVL.

This clonotype was picked up one time. This rearrangement joins TRBV18 to TRBJ2-3; 7 bases are a match to TRBD1. The junction had 4 bases not matched to a gene; V was cut back by 3 bases and J by 4 bases. CDR3 size: 14 residues. CDR1 and CDR2 (germline): KGHSH, LQKENI. The CDR3 nucleotides read TGTGCCAGCTCACCGGACAGGCCTCCAGATACGCAGTATTTT. It encodes CASSPDRPPDTQYF.

J is TRBJ2-3 and V is TRBV7-3, with 8 nucleotides matching TRBD1. After removal of 5 bases from V and 6 bases from J, the junction contained 16 bases not matched to a gene. This CDR3 comprises 17 residues. Per germline, CDR1 SGHTA and CDR2 FQGTGA. In DNA form, the CDR3 reads TGTGCCAGCAGCCAAGCGGCGGCAAACAGGGGGTTTGATACGCAGTATTTT. It specifies CASSQAAANRGFDTQYF. The full variable domain, rest sourced from reference TRBV7-3 and TRBJ2-3, is GAGVSQTPSNKVTEKGKYVELRCDPISGHTALYWYRQSLGQGPEFLIYFQGTGAADDSGLPNDRFFAVRPEGSVSTLKIQRTERGDSAVYLCASSQAAANRGFDTQYFGPGTRLTVL.

Details on this clonotype: Its ends do not fully match the called genes, so a read error is possible. This sequence joins TRBV7-9 and TRBJ1-2; no reliable D call. The CDR3 sequence is 10 residues long. Germline assignment: CDR1 SEHNR and CDR2 FQNEAQ (reference sequence). The DNA for the CDR3 is TGTGCCAGCAGCTCCTATGAGCTTGCCTTC. Protein: CASSSYELAF.

This clonotype has only a few counts. The chain uses TRBV7-8 and TRBJ2-7; 8 nucleotides agree with TRBD1. CDR1 is SGHVS and CDR2 is FQNEAQ in the germline V gene. CDR3 length: 16 residues. With V trimmed by 5 bases and J by 0 bases, 9 bases remained unmatched. CDR3: CASSPRGQEYSYEQYF. CDR3 in DNA: TGTGCCAGCAGCCCTAGGGGACAGGAATACTCCTACGAGCAGTACTTC.

This CDR3 is CASSQEYASVTYEQYF. The CDR3 DNA is TGTGCCAGCAGCCAAGAATATGCTAGCGTGACCTACGAGCAGTACTTC. The J gene is TRBJ2-7, the V gene TRBV3-1; D may be TRBD2 (6 bases). CDR1 LGHDT and CDR2 YNNKEL come from the germline V gene (reference sequence). The CDR3 is made up of 16 amino acids. Trimming left V 0 bases short and J 2 bases short, with 14 bases between.

This clonotype was picked up a small number of times. The CDR3 sequence is CASSSSQVRGSSNQPQHF. CDR3 bases: TGTGCCAGCAGCTCCTCCCAGGTCAGGGGCAGTAGCAATCAGCCCCAGCATTTT. The chain is built from TRBV11-1 and TRBJ1-5; the D gene is possibly TRBD1 (6 bases). CDR1 SGHAT and CDR2 FQDESV come from the germline V gene (reference sequence). V dropped 4 bases and J dropped 0 bases, with 19 bases sitting between them. CDR3 length equals 18 residues. The complete variable domain, with remaining parts taken from reference TRBV11-1 and TRBJ1-5, reads EAEVAQSPRYKITEKSQAVAFWCDPISGHATLYWYRQILGQGPELLVQFQDESVVDDSQLPKDRFSAERLKGVDSTLKIQPAELGDSAMYLCASSSSQVRGSSNQPQHFGDGTRLSIL.

The CDR3 DNA reads as TGTGCCAGCTGTTTGTTGGGGGGGACAGCGAGGAGCACAGATACGCAGTATTTT. Encoded protein: CASCLLGGTARSTDTQYF. The chain has TRBV3-1 and TRBJ2-3, with D possibly called TRBD1 or TRBD2 (7 bases each). Germline CDR1 is LGHDT and CDR2 is YNNKEL (reference sequence). Trimming took 8 bases from V and 0 from J, leaving 24 bases between them. This CDR3 is 18 amino acids long.

This clonotype has at least ten counts. This chain uses TRBV5-1 with TRBJ2-5; 9 nucleotides align to TRBD2. The CDR3 loop spans 15 amino acids. Trimming cost V 4 bases and J 2 bases; bases outside gene matches: 6. Germline values: CDR1 SGHRS, CDR2 YFSETQ. This CDR3 is CASSLPGLAQETQYF. In DNA, the CDR3 is TGCGCCAGCAGCCTTCCGGGACTAGCACAAGAGACCCAGTACTTC.

With regard to this clonotype: The junction and the germline gene differ at one end; a read error may be behind it. The chain employs TRBV5-1 and TRBJ2-1; the D gene is possibly TRBD2 (5 bases). The CDR3 length is 13 residues. CDR1 and CDR2 (germline): SGHRS, YFSETQ. The CDR3 protein is CASSLAGVKELFF. In DNA form, the CDR3 reads TGCGCCAGCAGCTTGGCCGGGGTGAAAGAGCTGTTCTTC.

The chain carries TRBV7-3 and TRBJ2-3; TRBD1 aligns across 9 bases. Looked up from germline, CDR1 is SGHTA and CDR2 is FQGTGA. J lost 4 bases, V lost 4 bases, and 6 bases had no gene match. The CDR3 runs 15 residues. This CDR3 reads CASSSTRTGADTQYF. Written as DNA, the CDR3 is TGTGCCAGCAGCTCTACGAGGACAGGGGCAGATACGCAGTATTTT.

This clonotype was seen only a few times. This chain links TRBV12-3 or TRBV12-4 with TRBJ2-7; 13 nucleotides align to TRBD2. The ends lost 6 bases at V and 12 bases at J; junction bases unmatched: 5. The CDR3 contains 12 residues. The CDR3 sequence is CASRGLAGDPYF. The CDR3 nucleotides are TGTGCCAGCAGAGGACTAGCGGGAGACCCGTACTTC.

The chain combines TRBV7-7 with TRBJ2-1, with 8 bases matching TRBD2. This CDR3 has 14 residues. Per germline, CDR1 SSHAT and CDR2 FNYEAQ (reference sequence). The V segment lost 5 bases and the J segment 4 bases; nucleotides outside the gene matches: 4. The CDR3 protein is CASSLEREYNEQFF. The DNA of the CDR3 is TGTGCCAGCAGCCTTGAGCGGGAGTACAATGAGCAGTTCTTC.

This clonotype was seen a few times. The junction shows a germline mismatch at one end, possibly a read error. V is TRBV11-2 and J is TRBJ2-2; TRBD1 or TRBD2 may be the D gene (6 bases each). This CDR3 contains 18 residues. In germline, CDR1 is SGHAT, CDR2 FQNNGV. The chain's CDR3 is CASSLRLPGAGPTEELFF. CDR3 coding DNA: TGTGCCAGCAGCTTACGGCTCCCGGGGGCGGGACCGACCGAGGAGCTGTTTTTT.

This clonotype was seen only a few times. J is TRBJ1-1 and V is TRBV29-1; D is perhaps TRBD1 (5 bases). Germline CDR1 and CDR2: SQVTM and ANQGSEA. V shed 7 bases and J shed 4 bases, with 19 bases lying between them. This CDR3 is 14 amino acids long. The CDR3 bases are TGCAGCGGCTGGGGGGAAGGCGGGAGCACTGAAGCTTTCTTT. Amino acid sequence: CSGWGEGGSTEAFF.

In its sample, this clonotype was seen a few times. The gene calls are TRBV5-1 and TRBJ2-5; 8 bases are shared with TRBD1. Germline assignment: CDR1 SGHRS and CDR2 YFSETQ. The J segment lost 4 bases and the V segment lost 4 bases, leaving 12 bases of the junction unmatched. This CDR3 has 16 residues. CDR3 sequence (DNA): TGCGCCAGCAGCCTGGGTGGACAGGGCCCAGGAGAGACCCAGTACTTC. It yields the protein CASSLGGQGPGETQYF.

Details on this clonotype: The CDR3 ends on some other residue instead of the conserved phenylalanine or tryptophan, so this is likely a read error. V and J are TRBV4-1 and TRBJ2-1; D unresolved. This CDR3 comprises 14 residues. Germline V CDR1 and CDR2: MGHRA, YSYEKL. The V gene lost 0 bases and the J gene lost 7 bases, with 10 bases spanning the gap. The CDR3 here is CASSQEEVRNEQFY. Written as DNA, the CDR3 is TGCGCCAGCAGCCAAGAGGAAGTACGGAATGAGCAGTTCTAC.

The chain recombines TRBV3-1 with TRBJ2-5; a weak D match, TRBD1 (5 bases). The CDR3 extends over 18 amino acids. The germline gives CDR1 LGHDT, CDR2 YNNKEL (reference sequence). V was shortened by 0 bases and J by 4 bases, with 21 bases between the two germline ends. In DNA, the CDR3 is TGTGCCAGCAGCCAAGATCCCTCGATAGACAGAGACGGAGAGACCCAGTACTTC. This sequence encodes CASSQDPSIDRDGETQYF.

This clonotype was found many times. The chain combines TRBV24-1 with TRBJ2-1; the D gene is possibly TRBD2 (6 bases). Trimming removed 4 bases from V and 7 bases from J, with 10 bases in between. This CDR3 region has 13 residues. Germline V gene lookup returns CDR1 KGHDR and CDR2 SFDVKD. The CDR3 DNA reads as TGTGCCACCAGTGACCTCCGGGGGAATGAGCAGTTCTTC. Amino acid sequence: CATSDLRGNEQFF.

The rearrangement uses TRBV12-3 or TRBV12-4 and TRBJ2-7; 12 bases agree with TRBD2. The CDR3 length is 19 residues. Trimming at V came to 1 base and at J to 2 bases, leaving 12 bases not matched to a gene. In DNA, the CDR3 is TGTGCCAGCAGTTTAGGGCCGACTAGCGGGAGCCCTTACCCCTACGAGCAGTACTTC. Its protein product is CASSLGPTSGSPYPYEQYF.